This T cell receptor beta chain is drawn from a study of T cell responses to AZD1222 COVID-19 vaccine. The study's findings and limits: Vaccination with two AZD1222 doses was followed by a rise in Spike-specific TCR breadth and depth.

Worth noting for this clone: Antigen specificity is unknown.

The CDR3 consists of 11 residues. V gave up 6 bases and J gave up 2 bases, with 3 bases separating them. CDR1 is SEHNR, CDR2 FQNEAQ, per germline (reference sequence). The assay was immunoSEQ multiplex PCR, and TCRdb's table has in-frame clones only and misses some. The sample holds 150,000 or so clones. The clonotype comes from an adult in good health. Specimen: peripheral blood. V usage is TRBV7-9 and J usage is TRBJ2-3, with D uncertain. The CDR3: CASRDTDTQYF. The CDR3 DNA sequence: TGTGCCAGCAGGGACACAGATACGCAGTATTTT.